This T cell receptor (beta chain) was identified in a study of Ad26.COV2.S vaccination and SARS-CoV-2 variants (dated by TCRdb to the early 2020s). Describing the broader study: Vaccine-arm donors were drawn from COV1001, a multicentre, randomized, double-blind, placebo-controlled phase I-IIa trial of Ad26.COV2.S in healthy adults. Dosing of Ad26.COV2.S was intramuscular, at either 5x10^10 or 1x10^11 viral particles, delivered as one shot or as two shots spaced 56 days apart. The specificity and breadth of SARS-CoV-2-reactive T cell receptors after Ad26.COV2.S vaccination were assessed by TCRbeta repertoire sequencing. A total of 32 samples were included in the TCR-sequenced set, comprising roughly 20 Ad26.COV2.S vaccine recipients, 5 placebo recipients and 8 SARS-CoV-2 convalescent individuals. Trial participants were randomized into five groups of five: low-dose or high-dose Ad26.COV2.S given once or twice, or placebo on both occasions. Investigators did not know the trial group allocation while performing experiments and assessing outcomes.

On the study overall, not on this receptor specifically: Spike-specific TCR breadth was higher in Ad26.COV2.S recipients than in placebo recipients (P = 0.0014). The study was not powered to compare responses between vaccine doses or regimens. Comparable non-spike TCR breadth was observed between vaccine and placebo recipients, consistent with only spike being contained in the vaccine. According to the authors, total T cell responses may have been underestimated by the TCR breadth and depth analyses. After vaccination, substantial breadth of spike-specific CD8+ and CD4+ T cell responses was reported.

The germline V gene yields SGHTA for CDR1 and FQGNSA for CDR2. Relative to germline, V is 2 bases shorter and J is 4 bases shorter, with 15 bases between their ends. The CDR3 has 15 amino acids, counting the end cysteine and phenylalanine. CDR3 DNA only is kept here, 45 bases in frame from base 1. A remark on this clone: Its antigen is still unknown. No base qualities exist here, and no much larger clone lies one base off it.

In light of the paper, this sample's treatment or condition label describes: around 19 received Ad26.COV2.S at low or high dose, single or two shots; about 5 received placebo; per-sample allocation not given. Repertoires of vaccine and placebo recipients were sequenced from samples collected on day 63 after the first injection. Cohort 1b enrolled about two dozen adults aged 18-55 years at a single site in Boston, USA, between 29 July and 7 August 2020. As a vaccine, Ad26.COV2.S was a replication-incompetent adenovirus type 26 vector that expressed a prefusion-stabilized SARS-CoV-2 spike protein derived from the original Wuhan strain. The immunoSEQ Assay was used to sequence TCRbeta CDR3 regions. After extraction, genomic DNA underwent amplification by bias-controlled multiplex PCR, followed by high-throughput sequencing. Turning to the authors' computational methods: To quantify the absolute abundance of each unique TCRbeta CDR3 region, sequences were collapsed and filtered. T cell fraction was estimated by normalization of TCRbeta template counts to usable DNA, with usable DNA being measured through amplification of reference genes present in all nucleated cells. Repertoire TCRs were annotated as SARS-CoV-2-specific by exact matching of V gene, CDR3 amino acid sequence and J gene to a known reactive TCR set. MIRA supplied the reference SARS-CoV-2 TCR set, which was filtered for enrichment in COVID-19-positive ImmuneCODE repertoires so that public or cross-reactive TCRs were removed. Drawing on the MIRA antigens, annotated TCRs were analysed further at the level of specific ORF or position within ORF. Breadth was defined as the number of annotated unique rearrangements divided by the total number of unique productive rearrangements, and depth was defined as the summed frequency of the annotated unique rearrangements. Two-sided Wilcoxon rank-sum tests were used to compare TCR breadth between groups. Entries here come from immuneACCESS through TCRdb and include only in-frame sequences with V and J called. Some clones fail to appear in such tables; in the studies checked, an unresolved V gene covers under half of the shortfall, and the cause of the remainder is unknown. Clonal size and the V and J genes are those of that table, whereas D and trimming came from the DNA. The sample table shows 500,000 or so clones, and approximately 92% are seen once. The top ten hold around 2.5% of the sample.

Specimen: peripheral blood, collected in a trial of Ad26.COV2.S vaccine versus placebo. The chain couples TRBV7-2 to TRBJ2-7, with TRBD2 tentatively as D gene (7 bases match). This sequence originates from a person between 18 and 65 years old who received the Ad26.COV2.S COVID-19 vaccine or a placebo. The nucleotides read TGTGCCAGCAGCTTAATCCGCGGGGGCGGATACGAGCAGTACTTC. Translated, this is CASSLIRGGGYEQYF.